Sequencing of this T cell receptor beta chain was carried out in a study of blood T cell repertoires in COVID-19. In the study overall: Acute-phase and convalescent COVID-19 samples originated in the United States, Italy and Spain.

Germline V gene sequence: CDR1 MGHRA, CDR2 YSYEKL. Germline trimming cut 1 base from V and 5 bases from J; bases unmatched to any gene: 7. CDR3 length: 16 amino acids. Participant-reported clinical history was the basis for cohort assignment. Two negative PCRs, clearance, or symptom resolution characterized the recovered Cohort 3 donors. Under the authors' procedure: Scientists estimated how many nucleated cells there were by amplifying reference gene primers. Sequencing was performed with immunoSEQ multiplex PCR; in TCRdb, only in-frame clones are kept and a portion is missing. V, J and clone size are taken as reported in that table, and D and trimming were inferred from the DNA itself. This sample has 200,000 to 250,000 clones, with roughly 84% found just once.

The sequencing sample was made of PBMCs or T cells enriched from blood (not recorded which). The TCR originated in a woman aged 35 to 49 who had recovered from COVID-19. The J gene is TRBJ2-5, the V gene TRBV4-1; 10 nucleotides agree with TRBD2. The CDR3 bases are TGCGCCAGCAGCCAAGGGTGGGGACTAGCGACCGAGACCCAGTACTTC. It codes for CASSQGWGLATETQYF.